This T cell receptor (beta chain) comes out of a study of T cell responses to AZD1222 COVID-19 vaccine (dated by TCRdb to the early 2020s). For the study in its entirety: TCR sequencing covered more than 230 trial participants: some 210 given two doses of AZD1222 and about 26 given two doses of MenACWY control vaccine. Trial participants were enrolled into age subgroups of 18-55, 56-69 and 70-plus years, which contained 148, 28 and 57 TCR-sequenced participants, respectively.

The CDR3 regions of human TCRbeta chains were analyzed by immunosequencing. As for the authors' bioinformatics: Repertoire TCRs were checked for matches against a reference library of SARS-CoV-2-specific TCRs that had been generated using the MIRA antigen-specificity platform. Breadth meant the fraction of unique TCRs that were SARS-CoV-2-associated, whereas depth meant the fraction of total T cells that were SARS-CoV-2-associated. Using the MIRA data, each spike-specific TCR was assigned both to the spike region to which the TCR was reactive and to a CD4 or CD8 class. Log10-transformed breadth and depth values were compared by one-way ANOVA with Sidak's multiple comparisons tests. TCRdb's version of the immuneACCESS table is confined to in-frame rearrangements and falls short of the full clone set. An unresolved V gene accounts for under half of the shortfall where checked; the remainder is of unknown origin. That table furnishes V, J and clone size, whereas the DNA furnished D and trimming. This sample lists about 160,000 clones; around 90% were detected once. The leading ten clones occupy 4.4% of the sample.

In light of the paper, this sample's time point label describes: baseline before first vaccination. What the treatment or condition label conveys for this sample: meningococcal conjugate vaccine given as trial control. Samples from vaccinated people were obtained from the UK trials COV001 and COV002, which included a single-blind randomized controlled phase 2/3 trial of AZD1222 (ChAdOx1 nCoV-19) in healthy adults. For TCRbeta chain sequencing, PBMC samples were collected from trial participants at day 0 and at day 28 after the second dose. Deletion took 0 bases off V and 4 bases off J, with a span of 12 bases between the germline ends. From the cysteine up to the phenylalanine, the CDR3 has a length of 15 residues. Only the CDR3 DNA stays, 45 bases, in frame from base 1. From a lookup of the germline V gene, CDR1 and CDR2 are MNHEY and SVGAGI. This clone was picked up a small number of times. Its antigen remains undetermined. It has no much larger one-base neighbor in the sample; base qualities were not kept.

The paper as a whole reports these results and caveats: Reportedly, almost half of the unique spike-specific TCRs recognized epitopes lying outside the regions that are mutated in the B.1.351 and B.1.1.7 variants. Participants were mostly white British and included more females than males, and it was suggested by the authors that clonal diversity may have been underestimated. Spike-specific TCR breadth and depth rose significantly after two AZD1222 doses compared with day 0 and with MenACWY recipients. Conclusions about previously exposed vaccinees are limited, since just a handful of AZD1222 recipients were seropositive for SARS-CoV-2 at baseline. Vaccine-associated CD4 TCRs spanned the whole spike protein, with dominant responses in regions 160-218 and 743-854. Because no samples from the day 14 peak response were available, repertoires could be characterized only after the peak T cell response. The 56-69-year group was small, and its depth increase did not reach significance, likely because of low power.

Sequenced here: peripheral blood, sampled on day 0 of MenACWY control vaccination. This sequence was found in an adult in good health. The sequence links TRBV6-5 to TRBJ1-2, with an unclear D gene assignment. The CDR3 region: CASSYSKNSLYGYTF. The sequence in DNA is TGTGCCAGCAGTTACTCGAAAAACAGCCTCTATGGCTACACCTTC.